The entry below describes one T cell receptor beta chain. Its antigen is not identified. This sample stems from a study of OX40 agonist ivuxolimab in advanced cancers. Study-wide context: Averaging approximately 60 years in age, with a range of roughly 20 to 90, the cohort was 80% to 90% male. Findings and caveats of the study: Within 6 weeks, CD4+ and CD8+ blood T cells expanded clonally at 0.1 to 3.0 mg/kg. The mean number of expanded clones was higher in CD8+ T cells than in CD4+.

The CDR3 has 16 amino acids. The V segment lost 5 bases and the J segment 7 bases; nucleotides outside the gene matches: 8. Germline-derived CDR1 and CDR2 are SGHTA and FQGTGA. Libraries were prepared by immunoSEQ multiplex PCR; TCRdb keeps only in-frame clonotypes and omits some of them. The table has about 69,000 clones, approximately 90% seen once; the top ten hold less than 6%. The source is an adult with an advanced solid tumor such as melanoma, head and neck, liver or kidney cancer. The chain has TRBV7-3 and TRBJ2-1; 13 nucleotides match TRBD2. The sample was CD4+ or CD8+ T cells sorted from blood, taken in a trial of the OX40 agonist ivuxolimab. CDR3 sequence (DNA): TGTGCCAGCAGCCTACTAGCGGGGGGGTTTGAGAATGAGCAGTTCTTC. Translation gives CASSLLAGGFENEQFF.